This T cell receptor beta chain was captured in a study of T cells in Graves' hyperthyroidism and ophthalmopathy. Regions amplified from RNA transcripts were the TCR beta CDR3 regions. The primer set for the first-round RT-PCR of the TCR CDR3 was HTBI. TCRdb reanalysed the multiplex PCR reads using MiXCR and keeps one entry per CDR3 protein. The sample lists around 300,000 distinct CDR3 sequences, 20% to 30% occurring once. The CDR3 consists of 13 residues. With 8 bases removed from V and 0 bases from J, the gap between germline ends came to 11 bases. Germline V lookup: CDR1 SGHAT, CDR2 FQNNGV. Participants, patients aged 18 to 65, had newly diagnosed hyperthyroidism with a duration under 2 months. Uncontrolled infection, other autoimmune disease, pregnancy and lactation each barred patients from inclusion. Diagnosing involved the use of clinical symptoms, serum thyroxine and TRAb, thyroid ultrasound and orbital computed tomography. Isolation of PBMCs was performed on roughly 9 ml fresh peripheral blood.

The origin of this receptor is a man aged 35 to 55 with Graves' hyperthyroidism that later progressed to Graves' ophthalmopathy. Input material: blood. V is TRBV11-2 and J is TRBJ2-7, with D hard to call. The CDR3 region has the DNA TGTGCCAGCCGAGACCTTAGCTCCTACGAGCAGTACTTC. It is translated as CASRDLSSYEQYF. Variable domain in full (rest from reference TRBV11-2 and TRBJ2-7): EAGVAQSPRYKIIEKRQSVAFWCNPISGHATLYWYQQILGQGPKLLIQFQNNGVVDDSQLPKDRFSAERLKGVDSTLKIQPAKLEDSAVYLCASRDLSSYEQYFGPGTRLTVT.